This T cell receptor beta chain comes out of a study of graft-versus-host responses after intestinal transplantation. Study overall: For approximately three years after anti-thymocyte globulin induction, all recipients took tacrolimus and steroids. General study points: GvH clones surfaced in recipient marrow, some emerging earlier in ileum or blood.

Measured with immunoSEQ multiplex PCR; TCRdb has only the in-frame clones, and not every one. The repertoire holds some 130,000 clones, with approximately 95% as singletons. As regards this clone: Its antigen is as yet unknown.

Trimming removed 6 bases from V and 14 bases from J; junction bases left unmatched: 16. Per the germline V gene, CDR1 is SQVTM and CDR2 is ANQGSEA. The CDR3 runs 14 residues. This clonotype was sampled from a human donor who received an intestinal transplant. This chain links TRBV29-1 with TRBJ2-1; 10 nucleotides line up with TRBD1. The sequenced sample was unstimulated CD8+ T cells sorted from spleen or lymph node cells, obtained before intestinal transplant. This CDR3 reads CSVEGGTGDIGEFF. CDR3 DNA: TGCAGCGTGGAGGGGGGGACAGGGGATATAGGAGAGTTCTTC.